This paragraph covers one T cell receptor beta chain sequence. Antigen specificity is unknown. This sample stems from a study of blood T cells in healthy people across ages. The wider study: When template switching was applied, about one barcoded beta molecule was captured per two T cells.

Overall study findings and caveats: Relative to aged donors, long-lived donors carried more naive CD4+ cells and displayed higher diversity. A conclusive naive versus antigen-experienced comparison was prevented by the unsorted PBMCs.

Looked up from germline, CDR1 is SQVTM and CDR2 is ANQGSEA. The CDR3 is 13 residues long. The use of a sample-barcoded 5' primer and a J-beta primer mix characterized a second PCR of about 7 to 12 cycles. Every single cDNA molecule received a tag from a template-switch adaptor with 12 random nucleotides. TCRdb used MiXCR to reprocess the 5' RACE reads, holding one entry per CDR3 protein. The data show 650,000 to 800,000 distinct CDR3 sequences, with approximately 52% seen just once and about 14% held by the top ten. The source material was blood. The sequence derives from a woman aged 80 or older in good health. This chain connects TRBV29-1 to TRBJ1-1, with 8 bases aligning to TRBD1. The CDR3 coding sequence is TGCGGCTCAAGGACAGGGTCGGGCACTGAAGCTTTCTTT. It yields the protein CGSRTGSGTEAFF.